This T cell receptor beta chain was recovered during a study of Graves' ophthalmopathy and Graves' hyperthyroidism. Whole-study context: There was a collection of peripheral blood at initial diagnosis, before any treatment.

Those donors who had ophthalmopathy presented with moderate-to-severe activity, a CAS of ≥3, a NOSPECS of ≥4 and a duration under 3 months. The CDR3 loop spans 11 amino acids. Germline-derived CDR1 and CDR2 are SGHRS and YFSETQ. Trimming removed 6 bases from V and 7 bases from J, with 11 bases in between. This clonotype was counted between two and nine times. Antigen specificity is unknown. Amplification targeted the TCR beta CDR3 regions, with RNA transcripts as the source material. Amplification began with first-round RT-PCR using HTBI primers, then second-round multiplex PCR was performed. TCRdb reprocessed the multiplex PCR reads via MiXCR and lists one record per CDR3 protein. The sample has about 740,000 distinct CDR3 sequences, approximately 40% seen once. Whole-study findings and limits: Among expanded thyroid clonotypes above 0.001 frequency, most also occurred in blood.

The J gene is TRBJ2-7, the V gene TRBV5-1; no definite D call. Input material: peripheral blood. The clonotype originates from an adult man with Graves' ophthalmopathy. DNA of the CDR3: TGCGCCAGCATGGAGTCTGAGGAGCAGTACTTC. As protein: CASMESEEQYF.